Below are 12 T cell receptor beta chains sequenced from a single sample in a study of shared T cell receptors in the human thymus. Measured with immunoSEQ multiplex PCR; TCRdb has only the in-frame clones, and not every one. The table includes 500,000 to 750,000 clones, 85% to 90% detected once. This sample was also put to use in a study of human thymus T cells.

The specimen was thymocytes. The receptors derive from a boy under two years old with a congenital heart defect.

The chain links TRBV6-5 to TRBJ1-1; D is ambiguous. V gave up 0 bases and J gave up 1 base, with 9 bases separating them. Germline V gene sequence: CDR1 MNHEY, CDR2 SVGAGI. The CDR3 consists of 15 residues. CDR3 DNA sequence: TGTGCCAGCAGTTACTCGGGCCGGCGGAACACTGAAGCTTTCTTT. Protein product: CASSYSGRRNTEAFF.

This chain connects TRBV2 to TRBJ1-2; TRBD1 aligns across 8 bases. Trimming cost V 0 bases and J 1 base; bases outside gene matches: 10. Germline loops: CDR1 SNHLY, CDR2 FYNNEI. The CDR3 runs 18 residues. This CDR3 is CASSEAPSGGGGNYGYTF. The CDR3 DNA follows: TGTGCCAGCAGTGAAGCGCCCTCAGGGGGCGGGGGTAACTATGGCTACACCTTC.

V and J are TRBV7-3 and TRBJ2-7; D ambiguous. CDR3 length: 13 residues. Deletions cut 5 bases from V and 5 bases from J, with 13 bases between. Germline CDR1 is SGHTA and CDR2 is FQGTGA. The CDR3 sequence: CASSPGSKNEQYF. The CDR3 DNA reads TGTGCCAGCAGCCCCGGGTCTAAGAACGAGCAGTACTTC. Combining the CDR3 with reference TRBV7-3 and TRBJ2-7 gives the whole variable domain GAGVSQTPSNKVTEKGKYVELRCDPISGHTALYWYRQSLGQGPEFLIYFQGTGAADDSGLPNDRFFAVRPEGSVSTLKIQRTERGDSAVYLCASSPGSKNEQYFGPGTRLTVT.

V gene TRBV19 combines with J gene TRBJ1-1; TRBD1 might be the D (6 bases). Trimming pared 7 bases from V and 3 bases from J, leaving 24 bases between. CDR1 LNHDA and CDR2 SQIVND come from the germline V gene (reference sequence). The CDR3 consists of 17 residues. CDR3 residues: CASTQPGHPPRDTEAFF. The CDR3 DNA is TGTGCCAGTACCCAACCGGGACATCCTCCCAGGGACACTGAAGCTTTCTTT.

This chain uses TRBV28 with TRBJ1-5, with D possibly being TRBD1 (5 bases). The CDR3 totals 16 residues. Germline CDR1 MDHEN, CDR2 SYDVKM. Trimming cost V 2 bases and J 0 bases, with 11 bases left between them. The CDR3 region has the DNA TGTGCCAGCAGTTTAACGACAGACCCTAGCAATCAGCCCCAGCATTTT. This translates into CASSLTTDPSNQPQHF.

This clone was seen a handful of times. The V gene is TRBV19, the J gene TRBJ2-7; TRBD2 matches 7 bases. From germline, CDR1 is LNHDA and CDR2 SQIVND (reference sequence). The CDR3 contains 16 residues. V shed 2 bases and J 3 bases; nucleotides not matched to a gene: 10. The CDR3 protein is CASSIRSGGSLYEQYF. The CDR3 DNA is TGTGCCAGTAGTATACGGTCGGGGGGATCCCTCTACGAGCAGTACTTC. Full variable domain (remainder filled in from reference TRBV19 and TRBJ2-7): DGGITQSPKYLFRKEGQNVTLSCEQNLNHDAMYWYRQDPGQGLRLIYYSQIVNDFQKGDIAEGYSVSREKKESFPLTVTSAQKNPTAFYLCASSIRSGGSLYEQYFGPGTRLTVT.

The genes are TRBV6-6 and TRBJ2-1, with 11 bases fitting TRBD2. J gave up 4 bases and V 0 bases, and 2 bases lay outside the gene matches. The CDR3 consists of 16 residues. CDR1 and CDR2 from the germline V gene are MNHNY and SVGAGI (reference sequence). The CDR3 DNA follows: TGTGCCAGCAGTTACTCGTCTAGCGGGAGGTACAATGAGCAGTTCTTC. Translating gives CASSYSSSGRYNEQFF.

This sequence joins TRBV18 and TRBJ2-1, with 9 positions matching TRBD2. V lost 6 bases and J lost 6; bases outside the gene matches: 9. CDR1 is KGHSH, CDR2 LQKENI, per germline. CDR3 length: 15 residues. CDR3 region: CASSPDGRGGNEQFF. In DNA form, the CDR3 reads TGTGCCAGCTCGCCGGACGGGCGGGGGGGCAATGAGCAGTTCTTC.

This clone appeared a single time. The rearrangement joins TRBV2 to TRBJ1-2, with D uncertain. There are 13 residues in the CDR3. V lost 4 bases to trimming and J lost 7 bases, with 13 bases between them. Germline V gene lookup returns CDR1 SNHLY and CDR2 FYNNEI. The CDR3 is CASSARAEGGYTF. The CDR3 DNA follows: TGTGCCAGCAGTGCGAGGGCAGAGGGTGGCTACACCTTC.

This chain links TRBV5-1 with TRBJ1-2; D gene unclear. Trimming left V 0 bases short and J 1 base short, with 7 bases between. Germline V gene sequence: CDR1 SGHRS, CDR2 YFSETQ. The CDR3 totals 14 residues. For the CDR3, the DNA is TGCGCCAGCAGCTTGGGCAGGTTTAACTATGGCTACACCTTC. Amino acids: CASSLGRFNYGYTF.

Concerning this clone: One end of the junction does not line up with germline, which may come from a read error. The chain couples TRBV28 to TRBJ2-4; TRBD2 agrees at 16 bases. This CDR3 is built from 23 residues. Germline V gives CDR1 MDHEN, CDR2 SYDVKM. The DNA of the CDR3 is TGTGCCAGCAGTCTATGGACAGCGACGGGACTAGCGGGAGGGCCTAAGGCCAAAAACATTCAGTACTTC. Translation gives CASSLWTATGLAGGPKAKNIQYF.

The V gene is TRBV7-8, the J gene TRBJ2-3; 11 nucleotides agree with TRBD2. CDR1 and CDR2 from the germline V gene are SGHVS and FQNEAQ. J was trimmed by 2 bases and V by 5 bases; bases with no gene match: 6. The CDR3 has 16 residues. The CDR3 coding sequence is TGTGCCAGCAGCCGAACTAGCGGGGGATTCACAGATACGCAGTATTTT. Translating gives CASSRTSGGFTDTQYF.